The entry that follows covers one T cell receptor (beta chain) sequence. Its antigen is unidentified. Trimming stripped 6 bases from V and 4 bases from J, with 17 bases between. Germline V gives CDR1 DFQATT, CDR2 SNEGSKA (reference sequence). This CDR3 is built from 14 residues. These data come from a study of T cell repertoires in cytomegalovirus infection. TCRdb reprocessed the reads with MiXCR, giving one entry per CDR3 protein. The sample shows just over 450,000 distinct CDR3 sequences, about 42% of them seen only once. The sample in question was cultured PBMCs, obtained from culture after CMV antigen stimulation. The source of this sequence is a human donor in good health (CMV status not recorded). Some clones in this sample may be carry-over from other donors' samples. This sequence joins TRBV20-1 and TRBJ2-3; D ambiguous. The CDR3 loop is CSAPTLVYADTQYF. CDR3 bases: TGCAGTGCCCCAACCCTAGTATATGCAGATACGCAGTATTTT.